The entry that follows covers one T cell receptor (beta chain) sequence. Antigen unknown. These data originate in a study of radiotherapy plus CTLA-4 blockade in lung cancer. About the research overall: About 20% of patients responded objectively, and 31% achieved disease control. Notes on the study in general: Clones of tumor-derived TCRs expanded in blood after radiotherapy plus ipilimumab.

Patients had chemo-refractory metastatic non-small-cell lung cancer and received focal radiation plus CTLA-4 blockade that used ipilimumab. Clones were sequenced by immunoSEQ multiplex PCR, and TCRdb holds only the in-frame ones, with some missing. The sample carries about 73,000 clones, around 87% recorded once. CDR3 length: 14 residues. V was pared by 1 base and J by 4 bases, with 9 bases between. The germline CDR1 and CDR2 sequences are MNHEY and SVGAGI. Sequencing used peripheral blood, obtained from a patient treated with radiotherapy plus ipilimumab. V and J are TRBV6-5 and TRBJ2-3; D might be TRBD2 (6 bases). This sequence was found in a human donor with non-small cell lung cancer that progressed on radiotherapy plus ipilimumab. The CDR3 bases are TGTGCCAGCAGTTACTGGAGGGGCGCAGATACGCAGTATTTT. Its protein is CASSYWRGADTQYF.